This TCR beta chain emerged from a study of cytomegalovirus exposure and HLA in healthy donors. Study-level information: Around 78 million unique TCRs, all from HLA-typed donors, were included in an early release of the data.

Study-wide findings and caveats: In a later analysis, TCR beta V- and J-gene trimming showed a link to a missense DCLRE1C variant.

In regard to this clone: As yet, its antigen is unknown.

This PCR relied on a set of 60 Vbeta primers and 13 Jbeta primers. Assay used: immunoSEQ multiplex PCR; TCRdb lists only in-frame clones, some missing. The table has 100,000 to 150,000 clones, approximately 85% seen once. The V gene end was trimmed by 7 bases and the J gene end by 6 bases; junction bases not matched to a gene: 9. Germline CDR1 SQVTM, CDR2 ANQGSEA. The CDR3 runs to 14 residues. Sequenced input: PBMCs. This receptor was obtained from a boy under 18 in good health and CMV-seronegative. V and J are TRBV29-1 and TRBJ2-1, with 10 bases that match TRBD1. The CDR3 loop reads CSEIGGQGSNEQFF. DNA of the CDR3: TGCAGCGAAATCGGGGGACAGGGGAGCAATGAGCAGTTCTTC.